The 17 T cell receptor beta chains in this list originate from one sample, sequenced in a study of metastatic and nonmetastatic thyroid tumors. No patient received treatment before thyroid surgery. TCRdb re-analyzed the PCR reads using MiXCR. The top ten clones hold roughly a sixth of a sample with roughly 6,200 clones, approximately 32% of them seen once. The sequenced sample was adjacent normal tissue. The receptors were sampled from a female donor with papillary thyroid cancer or a benign thyroid nodule (not recorded which). Some clones in this sample may be carry-over from other donors' samples.

The chain has TRBV20-1 and TRBJ2-2, with 9 bases fitting TRBD1. Trimming took 6 bases from V and 0 from J; bases not matched to a gene: 5. The CDR3 totals 15 residues. In germline, CDR1 is DFQATT, CDR2 SNEGSKA (reference sequence). CDR3 amino acids: CSADRQGANTGELFF. As DNA, the CDR3 is TGCAGTGCGGACCGACAGGGGGCGAACACCGGGGAGCTGTTTTTT.

CDR3 bases: TGCAGTGCTAGAGACCCTGAAGCTTTCTTT. It translates to CSARDPEAFF. The rearrangement links TRBV20-1 to TRBJ1-1; D gene ambiguous. CDR3 length: 10 residues. Trimming took off 0 bases at V and 6 bases at J, with 2 bases between the two ends. The germline gives CDR1 DFQATT, CDR2 SNEGSKA (reference sequence).

This chain uses TRBV27 with TRBJ1-2, with 11 bases matching TRBD1. Per germline, CDR1 MNHEY and CDR2 SMNVEV (reference sequence). V shed 2 bases, J shed 5 bases, and the junction held 1 base outside the gene matches. CDR3 size: 14 residues. The CDR3 nucleotides read TGTGCCAGCAGTTTAGGGACAGGGGGTTATGGCTACACCTTC. This translates into CASSLGTGGYGYTF.

The chain has TRBV12-3 or TRBV12-4 and TRBJ2-7, with a tentative D call TRBD1 (8 bases). V was trimmed by 2 bases and J by 4 bases, leaving 15 bases between them. This CDR3 contains 15 residues. CDR3: CASSLNRGGEYEQYF. CDR3 in DNA: TGTGCCAGCAGTTTAAACAGGGGGGGGGAGTACGAGCAGTACTTC.

In its sample, this clone was seen a few times. CDR3 protein: CASREDRSDTGELFF. CDR3 DNA sequence: TGTGCCAGCAGGGAGGACAGGTCTGACACCGGGGAGCTGTTTTTT. This chain joins TRBV6-1 and TRBJ2-2; 7 bases line up with TRBD1. This CDR3 comprises 15 residues. V gave up 6 bases and J gave up 3 bases; unmatched junction bases: 7. Germline V gives CDR1 MNHNS, CDR2 SASEGT.

Note on this clone: Because the CDR3 is missing its conserved closing phenylalanine or tryptophan, this is likely a read error. The rearrangement joins TRBV2 to TRBJ2-2; D might be TRBD2 (6 bases). The CDR3 length is 14 residues. Germline V gives CDR1 SNHLY, CDR2 FYNNEI. Trimming removed 6 bases at V and 7 bases at J, with 15 bases between. This CDR3 reads CASRGSGESGELFL. The DNA of the CDR3 is TGTGCCAGCAGGGGGTCGGGAGAGAGCGGGGAGCTGTTTCTT.

The rearrangement links TRBV9 to TRBJ2-2; TRBD1 matches at 9 bases. Germline CDR1 SGDLS, CDR2 YYNGEE. The CDR3 contains 16 residues. V was clipped by 2 bases and J by 7 bases; unmatched bases: 9. The CDR3 here is CASSVLGTGWGGELFF. CDR3 DNA sequence: TGTGCCAGCAGCGTGCTTGGGACAGGGTGGGGCGGGGAGCTGTTTTTT. The full variable domain, completed using reference TRBV9 and TRBJ2-2, is DSGVTQTPKHLITATGQRVTLRCSPRSGDLSVYWYQQSLDQGLQFLIQYYNGEERAKGNILERFSAQQFPDLHSELNLSSLELGDSALYFCASSVLGTGWGGELFFGEGSRLTVL.

This clone was picked up a small number of times. The chain links TRBV6-1 to TRBJ2-1, with D uncertain. This CDR3 comprises 13 residues. The V end was cut by 0 bases, the J end by 6 bases, with 6 bases between. Germline V CDR1 and CDR2: MNHNS, SASEGT. DNA for the CDR3: TGTGCCAGCAGTGAAGCTTGGCCCAATGAGCAGTTCTTC. It translates to CASSEAWPNEQFF.

The genes are TRBV7-9 and TRBJ1-1; D gene uncertain. V lost 5 bases to trimming and J lost 2 bases, with 9 bases between them. This CDR3 is 13 amino acids long. In germline, CDR1 is SEHNR, CDR2 FQNEAQ (reference sequence). The CDR3 here is CASSEHGNTEAFF. CDR3 DNA: TGTGCCAGCAGCGAACATGGAAACACTGAAGCTTTCTTT.

The rearrangement joins TRBV13 to TRBJ2-7; 11 bases match TRBD2. Germline-derived CDR1 and CDR2 are PRHDT and FYEKMQ (reference sequence). J gave up 3 bases and V 5 bases, and 6 bases lay outside the gene matches. This CDR3 spans 15 amino acids. Here the CDR3 DNA reads TGTGCCAGCAGCCGCGGGACTAGCGGAATCTACGAGCAGTACTTC. It is translated as CASSRGTSGIYEQYF.

V gene TRBV20-1 combines with J gene TRBJ1-1, with D perhaps TRBD1 (6 bases). CDR1 and CDR2 (germline): DFQATT, SNEGSKA (reference sequence). The CDR3 is made up of 14 amino acids. The germline V and J ends were trimmed by 3 bases and 5 bases, with 16 bases remaining between them. Here the CDR3 reads CSASGAGTRTEAFF. The CDR3 DNA reads as TGCAGTGCTAGTGGGGCAGGGACAAGAACTGAAGCTTTCTTT.

About this clone: Relative to the germline gene, one junction end is altered; a read error may explain this. This rearrangement joins TRBV7-6 to TRBJ2-1; no clear D. The germline V gene has CDR1 SGHVS and CDR2 FNYEAQ. This CDR3 region has 17 residues. The CDR3 bases are TGTGCCAGCAGCTTGGTAACAGTTGACTCTCCCTACAATGAGCAGTCCTTC. It yields the protein CASSLVTVDSPYNEQSF.

The CDR3 DNA reads TGTGCCAGCAGCTTTAGGACCGAAAGAGCCTACGAGCAGTACTTC. Its translation is CASSFRTERAYEQYF. The chain carries TRBV7-2 and TRBJ2-7; D unresolved. V was trimmed by 3 bases and J by 2 bases, leaving 14 bases between them. The CDR3 has 15 residues. In germline, CDR1 is SGHTA, CDR2 FQGNSA.

The rearrangement uses TRBV24-1 and TRBJ1-2; 7 bases are a match to TRBD1. The CDR3 runs to 14 residues. CDR1 and CDR2 from the germline V gene are KGHDR and SFDVKD. J lost 9 bases, V lost 4 bases, and 10 bases had no gene match. CDR3: CATSESQGRESYTF. The DNA of the CDR3 is TGTGCCACCAGTGAATCACAGGGGAGAGAGAGCTACACCTTC.

This clone was observed a few times. The gene calls are TRBV19 and TRBJ1-1; TRBD1 matches 7 bases. Trimming cost V 5 bases and J 6 bases; bases outside gene matches: 9. From germline, CDR1 is LNHDA and CDR2 SQIVND (reference sequence). This CDR3 has 14 residues. The CDR3 spells CASSRQGTFSEAFF. DNA for the CDR3: TGTGCCAGTAGTCGACAGGGTACCTTTTCTGAAGCTTTCTTT.

A few counts support this clone. The V gene is TRBV6-9, the J gene TRBJ2-7; either TRBD1 or TRBD2 may supply D (5 bases each). With 2 bases removed from V and 2 bases from J, the gap between germline ends came to 10 bases. In germline, CDR1 is MNHGY, CDR2 SVAAGI. This CDR3 is built from 14 residues. CDR3 DNA sequence: TGTGCCAGCAGTTATGGGCAGGGACCCTACGAGCAGTACTTC. Amino acids: CASSYGQGPYEQYF.

The rearrangement links TRBV19 to TRBJ1-5, with unresolved D. This CDR3 region has 16 residues. The V and J ends lost 1 base and 0 bases respectively, with 10 bases between them. Per the germline V gene, CDR1 is LNHDA and CDR2 is SQIVND (reference sequence). CDR3 coding DNA: TGTGCCAGTAGTATAGGTTCAGCTTATAGCAATCAGCCCCAGCATTTT. Translated, it gives CASSIGSAYSNQPQHF.